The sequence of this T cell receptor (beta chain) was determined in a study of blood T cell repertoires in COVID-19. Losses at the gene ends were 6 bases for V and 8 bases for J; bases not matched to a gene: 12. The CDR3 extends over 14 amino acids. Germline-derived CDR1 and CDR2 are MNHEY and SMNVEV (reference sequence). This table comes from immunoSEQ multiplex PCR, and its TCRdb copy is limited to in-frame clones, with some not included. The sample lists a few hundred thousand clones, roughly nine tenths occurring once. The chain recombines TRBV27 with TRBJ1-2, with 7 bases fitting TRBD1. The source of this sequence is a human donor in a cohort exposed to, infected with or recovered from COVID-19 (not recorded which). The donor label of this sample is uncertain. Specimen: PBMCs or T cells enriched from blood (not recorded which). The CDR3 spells CASRQTGSDRGYTF. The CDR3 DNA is TGTGCCAGCAGACAGACAGGGTCTGATCGGGGCTACACCTTC.